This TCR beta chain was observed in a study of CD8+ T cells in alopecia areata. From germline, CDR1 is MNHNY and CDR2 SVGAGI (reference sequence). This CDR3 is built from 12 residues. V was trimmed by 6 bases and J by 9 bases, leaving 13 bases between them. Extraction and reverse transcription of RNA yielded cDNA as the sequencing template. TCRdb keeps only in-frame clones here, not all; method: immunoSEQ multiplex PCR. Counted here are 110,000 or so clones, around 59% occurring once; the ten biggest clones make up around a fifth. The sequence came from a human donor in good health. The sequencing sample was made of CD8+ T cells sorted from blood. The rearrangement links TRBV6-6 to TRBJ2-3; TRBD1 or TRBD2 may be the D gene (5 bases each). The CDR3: CASRALGDTQYF. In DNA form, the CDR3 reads TGTGCCAGCAGGGCACTAGGGGACACGCAGTATTTT.